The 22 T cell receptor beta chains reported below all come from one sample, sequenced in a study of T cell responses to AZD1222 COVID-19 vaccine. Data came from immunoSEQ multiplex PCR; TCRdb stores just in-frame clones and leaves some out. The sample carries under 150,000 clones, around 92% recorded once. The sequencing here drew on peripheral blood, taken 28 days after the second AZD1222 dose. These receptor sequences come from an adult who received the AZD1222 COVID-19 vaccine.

The CDR3 protein is CASRNSKDQPQHF. DNA for the CDR3: TGCGCCAGCAGGAACAGCAAGGACCAGCCCCAGCATTTT. V gene TRBV10-2 combines with J gene TRBJ1-5; D not resolved. The V and J ends lost 6 bases and 7 bases respectively, with 13 bases between them. The CDR3 consists of 13 residues. CDR1 and CDR2 from the germline V gene are WSHSY and SAAADI.

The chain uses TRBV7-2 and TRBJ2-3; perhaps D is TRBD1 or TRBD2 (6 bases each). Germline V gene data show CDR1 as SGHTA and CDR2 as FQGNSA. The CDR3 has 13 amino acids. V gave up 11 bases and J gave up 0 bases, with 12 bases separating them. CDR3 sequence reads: CASRGVSTDTQYF. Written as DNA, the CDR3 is TGTGCCTCAAGGGGGGTGAGCACAGATACGCAGTATTTT.

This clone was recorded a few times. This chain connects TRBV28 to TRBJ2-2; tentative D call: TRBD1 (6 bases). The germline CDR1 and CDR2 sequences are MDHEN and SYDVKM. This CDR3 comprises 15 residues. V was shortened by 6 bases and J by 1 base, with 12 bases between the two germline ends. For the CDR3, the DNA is TGTGCCAGCAGGGGACGGACAGTGAACACCGGGGAGCTGTTTTTT. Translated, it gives CASRGRTVNTGELFF.

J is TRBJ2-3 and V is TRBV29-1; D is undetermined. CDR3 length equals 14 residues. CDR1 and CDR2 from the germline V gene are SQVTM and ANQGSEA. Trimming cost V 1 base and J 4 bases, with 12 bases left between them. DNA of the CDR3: TGCAGCGTTGAAGTCACAGTAACCTCAGATACGCAGTATTTT. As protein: CSVEVTVTSDTQYF.

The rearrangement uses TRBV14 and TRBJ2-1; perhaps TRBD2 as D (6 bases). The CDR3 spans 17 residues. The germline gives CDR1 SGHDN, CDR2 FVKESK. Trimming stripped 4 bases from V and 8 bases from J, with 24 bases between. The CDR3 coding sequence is TGTGCCAGCAGCCCCCTTCGGCGGGGTAGCCTCGGACATGAGCAGTTCTTC. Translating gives CASSPLRRGSLGHEQFF. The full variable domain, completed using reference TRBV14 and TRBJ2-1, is EAGVTQFPSHSVIEKGQTVTLRCDPISGHDNLYWYRRVMGKEIKFLLHFVKESKQDESGMPNNRFLAERTGGTYSTLKVQPAELEDSGVYFCASSPLRRGSLGHEQFFGPGTRLTVL.

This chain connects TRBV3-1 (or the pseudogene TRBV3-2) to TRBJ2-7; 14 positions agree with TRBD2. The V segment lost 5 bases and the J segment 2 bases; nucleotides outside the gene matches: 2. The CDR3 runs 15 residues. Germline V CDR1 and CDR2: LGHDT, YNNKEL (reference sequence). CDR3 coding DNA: TGTGCCAGCAGCGTGGGACTAGCGGGAGCCTACGAGCAGTACTTC. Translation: CASSVGLAGAYEQYF.

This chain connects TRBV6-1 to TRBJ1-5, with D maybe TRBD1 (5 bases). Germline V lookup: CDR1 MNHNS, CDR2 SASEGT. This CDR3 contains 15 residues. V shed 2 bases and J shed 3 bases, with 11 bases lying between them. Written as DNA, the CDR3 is TGTGCCAGCAGTGAAAGGGGCAGCTACAATCAGCCCCAGCATTTT. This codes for CASSERGSYNQPQHF.

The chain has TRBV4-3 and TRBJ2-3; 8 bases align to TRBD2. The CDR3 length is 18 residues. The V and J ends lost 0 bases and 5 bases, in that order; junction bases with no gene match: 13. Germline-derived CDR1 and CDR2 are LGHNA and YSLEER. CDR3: CASSQDNLLGTRGDTQYF. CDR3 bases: TGCGCCAGCAGCCAAGATAACCTCTTGGGGACTAGGGGAGATACGCAGTATTTT.

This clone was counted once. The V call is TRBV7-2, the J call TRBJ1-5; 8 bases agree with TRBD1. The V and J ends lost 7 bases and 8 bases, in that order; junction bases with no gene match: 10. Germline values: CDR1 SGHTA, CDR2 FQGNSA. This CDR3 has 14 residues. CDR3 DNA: TGTGCCAGCAACATCCAGGGGGCTGGAGAGCCCCAGCATTTT. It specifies CASNIQGAGEPQHF.

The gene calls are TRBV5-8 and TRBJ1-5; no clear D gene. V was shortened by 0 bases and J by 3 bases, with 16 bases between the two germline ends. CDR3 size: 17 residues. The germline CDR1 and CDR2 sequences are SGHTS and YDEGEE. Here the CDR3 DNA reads TGTGCCAGCAGCTTGGGGCTGGGAGAGGGTGACAATCAGCCCCAGCATTTT. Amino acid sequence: CASSLGLGEGDNQPQHF.

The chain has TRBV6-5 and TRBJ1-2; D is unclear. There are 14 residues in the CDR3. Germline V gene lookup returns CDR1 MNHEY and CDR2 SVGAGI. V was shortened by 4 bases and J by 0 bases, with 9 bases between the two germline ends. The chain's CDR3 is CASSWSASNYGYTF. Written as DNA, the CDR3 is TGTGCCAGCAGTTGGTCGGCTTCTAACTATGGCTACACCTTC.

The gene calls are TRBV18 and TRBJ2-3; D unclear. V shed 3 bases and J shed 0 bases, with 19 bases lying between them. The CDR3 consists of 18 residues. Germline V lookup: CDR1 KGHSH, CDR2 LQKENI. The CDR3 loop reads CASSPNSGSSYSTDTQYF. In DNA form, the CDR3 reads TGTGCCAGCTCACCTAACTCCGGTAGCAGCTACAGCACAGATACGCAGTATTTT.

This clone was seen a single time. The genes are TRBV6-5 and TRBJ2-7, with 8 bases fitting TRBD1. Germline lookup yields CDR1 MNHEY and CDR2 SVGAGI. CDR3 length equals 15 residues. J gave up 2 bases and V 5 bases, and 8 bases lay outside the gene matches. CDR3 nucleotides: TGTGCCAGCAGTCAGCAGGGGGCTCGCGCCTACGAGCAGTACTTC. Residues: CASSQQGARAYEQYF.

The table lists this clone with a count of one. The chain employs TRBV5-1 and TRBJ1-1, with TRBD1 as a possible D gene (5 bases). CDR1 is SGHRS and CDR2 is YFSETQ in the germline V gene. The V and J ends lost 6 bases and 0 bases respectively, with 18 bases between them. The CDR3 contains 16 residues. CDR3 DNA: TGCGCCAGCACCCCTAATCCCGCAGGGATGAACACTGAAGCTTTCTTT. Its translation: CASTPNPAGMNTEAFF.

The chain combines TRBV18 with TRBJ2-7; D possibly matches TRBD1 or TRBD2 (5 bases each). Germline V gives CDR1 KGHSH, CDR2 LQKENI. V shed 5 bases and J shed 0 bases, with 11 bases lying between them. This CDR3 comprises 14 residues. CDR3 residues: CASSTSGHSYEQYF. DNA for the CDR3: TGTGCCAGCTCAACGTCGGGGCACTCCTACGAGCAGTACTTC. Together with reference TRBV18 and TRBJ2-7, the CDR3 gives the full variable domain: NAGVMQNPRHLVRRRGQEARLRCSPMKGHSHVYWYRQLPEEGLKFMVYLQKENIIDESGMPKERFSAEFPKEGPSILRIQQVVRGDSAAYFCASSTSGHSYEQYFGPGTRLTVT.

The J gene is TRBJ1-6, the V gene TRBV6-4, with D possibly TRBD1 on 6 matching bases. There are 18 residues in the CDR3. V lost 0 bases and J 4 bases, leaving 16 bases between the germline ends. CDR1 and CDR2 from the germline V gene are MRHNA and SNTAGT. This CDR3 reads CASSDSRAITGYNSPLHF. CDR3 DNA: TGTGCCAGCAGTGACTCGAGGGCAATAACAGGGTATAATTCACCCCTCCACTTT.

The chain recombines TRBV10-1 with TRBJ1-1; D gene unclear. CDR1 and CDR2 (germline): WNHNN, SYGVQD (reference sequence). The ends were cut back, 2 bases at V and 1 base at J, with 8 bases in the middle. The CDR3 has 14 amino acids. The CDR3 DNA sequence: TGCGCCAGCAGTGAGGGGGATCCGAACACTGAAGCTTTCTTT. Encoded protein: CASSEGDPNTEAFF.

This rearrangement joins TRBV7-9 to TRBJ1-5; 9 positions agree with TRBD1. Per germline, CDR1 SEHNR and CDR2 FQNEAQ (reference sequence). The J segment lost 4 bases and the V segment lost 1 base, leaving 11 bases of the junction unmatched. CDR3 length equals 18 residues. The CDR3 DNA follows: TGTGCCAGCAGCTTAGGGGCAGGGGGACAGGGTGGTAATCAGCCCCAGCATTTT. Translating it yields CASSLGAGGQGGNQPQHF.

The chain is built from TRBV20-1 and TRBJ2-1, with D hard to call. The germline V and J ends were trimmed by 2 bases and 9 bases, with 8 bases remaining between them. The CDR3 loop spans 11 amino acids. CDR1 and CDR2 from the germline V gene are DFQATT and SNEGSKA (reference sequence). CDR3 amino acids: CSARRESEQFF. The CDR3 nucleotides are TGCAGTGCTAGAAGGGAATCTGAGCAGTTCTTC.

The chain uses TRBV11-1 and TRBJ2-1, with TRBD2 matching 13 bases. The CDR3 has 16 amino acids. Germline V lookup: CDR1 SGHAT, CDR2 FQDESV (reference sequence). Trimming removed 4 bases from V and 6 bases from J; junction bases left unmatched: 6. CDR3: CASSWTSGSIGNEQFF. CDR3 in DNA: TGTGCCAGCAGCTGGACTAGCGGGAGTATAGGCAATGAGCAGTTCTTC.

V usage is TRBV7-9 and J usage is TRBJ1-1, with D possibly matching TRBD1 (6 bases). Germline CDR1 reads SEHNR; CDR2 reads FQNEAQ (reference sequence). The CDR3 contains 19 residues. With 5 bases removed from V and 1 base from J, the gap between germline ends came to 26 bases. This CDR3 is CASSQLYVTGPGGNTEAFF. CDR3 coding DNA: TGTGCCAGCAGCCAACTCTATGTAACAGGGCCGGGCGGGAACACTGAAGCTTTCTTT.

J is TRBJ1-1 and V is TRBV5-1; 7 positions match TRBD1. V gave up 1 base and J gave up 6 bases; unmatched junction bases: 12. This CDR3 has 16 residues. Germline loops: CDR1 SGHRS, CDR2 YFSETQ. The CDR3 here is CASSLRQGVNQAEAFF. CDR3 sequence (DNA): TGCGCCAGCAGCTTGCGGCAGGGGGTGAATCAGGCTGAAGCTTTCTTT.